This T cell receptor beta chain was captured in a study of T cell repertoires in cytomegalovirus infection. Study-wide background: HLA-C-restricted CMV epitopes, recently identified, and well-studied HLA-B-restricted ones were used by the study. It was the public TCR beta signatures that indicated both CMV infection and matching HLA type. Study results and limitations: Adding up the frequency of public TCR beta families identified people who carried CMV plus the relevant HLA.

Comments on this clonotype: Its antigen is currently unknown.

Each CDR3 protein gets one entry after TCRdb re-called the reads with MiXCR. Seen here are about half a million distinct CDR3 sequences, 33% observed once, and the top ten hold 17%. The CDR3 totals 14 residues. Germline V gene data show CDR1 as MNHEY and CDR2 as SMNVEV (reference sequence). V shed 4 bases and J 2 bases; nucleotides not matched to a gene: 4. This clonotype originated in a human donor in good health (CMV status not recorded). Some clones in this sample may be carry-over from other donors' samples. J is TRBJ2-5 and V is TRBV27; 7 positions match TRBD1. This specimen consisted of cultured PBMCs, obtained from culture after CMV antigen stimulation. As DNA, the CDR3 is TGTGCCAGCAGTTCCGTACAGGGGCAAGAGACCCAGTACTTC. It translates to CASSSVQGQETQYF.